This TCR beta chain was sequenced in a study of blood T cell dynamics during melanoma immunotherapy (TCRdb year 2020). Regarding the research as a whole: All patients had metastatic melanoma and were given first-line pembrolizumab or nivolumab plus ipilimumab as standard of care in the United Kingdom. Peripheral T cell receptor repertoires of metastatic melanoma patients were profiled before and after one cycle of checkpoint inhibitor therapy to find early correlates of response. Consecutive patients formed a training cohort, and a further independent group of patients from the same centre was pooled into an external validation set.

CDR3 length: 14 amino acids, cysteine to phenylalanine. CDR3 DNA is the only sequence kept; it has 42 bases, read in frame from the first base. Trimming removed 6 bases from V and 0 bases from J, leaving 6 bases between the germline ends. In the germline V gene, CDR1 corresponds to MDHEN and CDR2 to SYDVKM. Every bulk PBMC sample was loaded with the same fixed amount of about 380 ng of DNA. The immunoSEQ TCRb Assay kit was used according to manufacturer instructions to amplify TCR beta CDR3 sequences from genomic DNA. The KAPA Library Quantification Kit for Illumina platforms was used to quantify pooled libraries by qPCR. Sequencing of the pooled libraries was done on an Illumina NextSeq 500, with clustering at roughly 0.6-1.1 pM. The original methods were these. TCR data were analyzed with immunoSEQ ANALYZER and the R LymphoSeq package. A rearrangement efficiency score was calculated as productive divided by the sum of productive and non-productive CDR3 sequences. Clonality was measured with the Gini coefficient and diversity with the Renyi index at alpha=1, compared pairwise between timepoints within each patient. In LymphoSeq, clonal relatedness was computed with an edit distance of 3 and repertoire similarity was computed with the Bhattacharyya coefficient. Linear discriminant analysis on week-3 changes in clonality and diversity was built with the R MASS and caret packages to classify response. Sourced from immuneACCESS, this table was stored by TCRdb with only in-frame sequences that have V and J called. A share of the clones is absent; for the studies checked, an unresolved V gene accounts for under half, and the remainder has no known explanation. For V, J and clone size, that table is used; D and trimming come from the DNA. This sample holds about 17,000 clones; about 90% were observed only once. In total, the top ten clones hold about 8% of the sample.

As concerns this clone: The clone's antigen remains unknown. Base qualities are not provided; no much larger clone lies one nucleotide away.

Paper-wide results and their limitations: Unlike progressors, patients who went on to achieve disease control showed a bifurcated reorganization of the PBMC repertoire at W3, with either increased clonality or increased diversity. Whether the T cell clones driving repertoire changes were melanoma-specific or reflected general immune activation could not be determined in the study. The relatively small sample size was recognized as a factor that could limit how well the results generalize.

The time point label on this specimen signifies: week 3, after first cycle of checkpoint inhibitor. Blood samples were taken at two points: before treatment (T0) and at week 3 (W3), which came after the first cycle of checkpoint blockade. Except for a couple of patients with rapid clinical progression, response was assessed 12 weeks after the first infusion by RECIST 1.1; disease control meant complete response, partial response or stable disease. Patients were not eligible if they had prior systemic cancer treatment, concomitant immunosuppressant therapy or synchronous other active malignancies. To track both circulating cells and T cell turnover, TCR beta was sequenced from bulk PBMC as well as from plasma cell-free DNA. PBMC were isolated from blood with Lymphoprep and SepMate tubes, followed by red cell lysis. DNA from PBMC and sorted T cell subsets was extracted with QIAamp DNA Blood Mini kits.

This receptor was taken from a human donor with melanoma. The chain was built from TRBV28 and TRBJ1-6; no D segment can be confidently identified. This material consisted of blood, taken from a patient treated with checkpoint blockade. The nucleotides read TGTGCCAGCAGCCCAAACTCCTATAATTCACCCCTCCACTTT. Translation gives CASSPNSYNSPLHF.